Following are 26 T cell receptor beta chains from one sample sequenced in a study of blood T cell repertoires in COVID-19. Assay: immunoSEQ multiplex PCR; the TCRdb copy retains only in-frame clones and omits some. Altogether under 300,000 clones are present, 70% to 90% being singletons, with the ten largest covering approximately 6.6%. The specimen sequenced was PBMCs or T cells enriched from blood (not recorded which). The receptors shown here come from a woman aged 50 to 65 who had been exposed to COVID-19.

The count of this clone is one. The chain links TRBV5-1 to TRBJ2-7, with D possibly TRBD1 on 6 matching bases. Germline V gene sequence: CDR1 SGHRS, CDR2 YFSETQ. CDR3 length: 13 residues. Trimming stripped 4 bases from V and 5 bases from J, with 13 bases between. CDR3 sequence: CASSPQGLNEQYF. The CDR3 DNA follows: TGCGCCAGCAGCCCGCAGGGGCTCAACGAGCAGTACTTC.

V usage is TRBV18 and J usage is TRBJ1-3; D is possibly TRBD1 (6 bases). This CDR3 contains 17 residues. The ends were cut back, 6 bases at V and 0 bases at J, with 18 bases in the middle. Germline V gives CDR1 KGHSH, CDR2 LQKENI. CDR3 sequence (DNA): TGTGCCAGCTCCCAAAGACAGGTTCCGAGCTCTGGAAACACCATATATTTT. Its translation: CASSQRQVPSSGNTIYF.

The V and J genes are TRBV25-1 and TRBJ2-5, with a weak D call TRBD1 (6 bases). This CDR3 contains 14 residues. V shed 10 bases and J shed 3 bases, with 18 bases lying between them. Germline V gene sequence: CDR1 MGHDK, CDR2 SYGVNS. The CDR3 nucleotides read TGTGCCACCCCGGGACACGTCAAAGAAGAGACCCAGTACTTC. Amino acids: CATPGHVKEETQYF.

This chain uses TRBV7-9 with TRBJ1-2; D remains ambiguous. V was shortened by 7 bases and J by 6 bases, with 21 bases between the two germline ends. The length of the CDR3 is 15 residues. The germline CDR1 and CDR2 sequences are SEHNR and FQNEAQ (reference sequence). Written as DNA, the CDR3 is TGTGCCAGCACCATTTCGGCGGGAGGATCCCATGGCTACACCTTC. It specifies CASTISAGGSHGYTF.

This clone has a single count. The chain is built from TRBV4-2 and TRBJ1-1; 8 nucleotides align to TRBD1. The V gene's germline CDR1 is LGHNA and CDR2 YNFKEQ. The CDR3 loop spans 16 amino acids. Trimming removed 4 bases from V and 8 bases from J; junction bases left unmatched: 15. The CDR3 DNA is TGTGCCAGCAGCCCCCGAGGCCAGGGGGCGCCGGGAGAAGCTTTCTTT. It yields the protein CASSPRGQGAPGEAFF.

The chain is built from TRBV11-3 and TRBJ1-5; 8 nucleotides line up with TRBD1. There are 15 residues in the CDR3. Trimming took 5 bases from V and 3 from J; bases not matched to a gene: 6. The germline CDR1 and CDR2 sequences are SGHNT and YENEEA. The CDR3 region has the DNA TGTGCCAGCAGCCCTCGGGACAGGATCAATCAGCCCCAGCATTTT. This sequence encodes CASSPRDRINQPQHF.

Note on this clone: Other nucleotide sequences in the sample specify the same CDR3. The chain employs TRBV28 and TRBJ1-1; no clear D gene. The CDR3 length is 13 residues. The V gene's germline CDR1 is MDHEN and CDR2 SYDVKM. Trimming shortened V by 4 bases and J by 0 bases, and 6 bases separated the two germline ends. CDR3 protein: CASSSSMNTEAFF. The DNA for the CDR3 is TGTGCCAGCAGTTCTAGCATGAACACTGAAGCTTTCTTT.

There are a few counts of this clone. The chain is built from TRBV2 and TRBJ2-7, with 14 bases matching TRBD2. The CDR3 contains 14 residues. Per the germline V gene, CDR1 is SNHLY and CDR2 is FYNNEI. The trim removed 6 bases at V and 3 bases at J, leaving 1 base unmatched. The CDR3 sequence is CASRGTSGGYEQYF. CDR3 bases: TGTGCCAGCAGGGGGACTAGCGGGGGCTACGAGCAGTACTTC.

The V and J genes are TRBV7-8 and TRBJ1-2; 9 bases fit TRBD1. The germline CDR1 and CDR2 sequences are SGHVS and FQNEAQ. After removal of 2 bases from V and 0 bases from J, the junction contained 7 bases not matched to a gene. The CDR3 loop spans 17 amino acids. The CDR3 is CASSLRLDRGANYGYTF. Here the CDR3 DNA reads TGTGCCAGCAGCTTAAGGTTGGACAGGGGAGCTAACTATGGCTACACCTTC.

This clone was counted a single time. The CDR3 region is CATGVAGTGVRHEQFF. The CDR3, as DNA: TGTGCCACCGGGGTGGCGGGGACAGGGGTCAGGCATGAGCAGTTCTTC. V and J are TRBV24-1 and TRBJ2-1, with TRBD1 matching 10 bases. Germline CDR1 KGHDR, CDR2 SFDVKD. V trimming: 9 bases; J trimming: 8 bases; junction bases outside the gene matches: 15. The CDR3 is 16 amino acids.

This clone was detected once. The V gene is TRBV19, the J gene TRBJ2-1; a weak D match, TRBD2 (5 bases). CDR1 is LNHDA and CDR2 is SQIVND in the germline V gene (reference sequence). The V end was cut by 5 bases, the J end by 7 bases, with 9 bases between. This CDR3 is 12 amino acids long. The CDR3 loop is CASSPGGNEQFF. In DNA, the CDR3 is TGTGCCAGTAGTCCCGGAGGAAATGAGCAGTTCTTC.

The chain recombines TRBV5-1 with TRBJ2-2; TRBD2 might be the D (6 bases). V lost 0 bases and J 7 bases, leaving 16 bases between the germline ends. The CDR3 is 16 amino acids. Germline V lookup: CDR1 SGHRS, CDR2 YFSETQ. CDR3 sequence: CASSLARAAGGGELFF. CDR3 nucleotides: TGCGCCAGCAGCTTGGCTCGAGCGGCCGGGGGCGGGGAGCTGTTTTTT.

The chain recombines TRBV5-4 with TRBJ2-7; D might be TRBD1 (6 bases). CDR3 length equals 15 residues. V dropped 4 bases and J dropped 2 bases, with 16 bases sitting between them. Germline loops: CDR1 SGHNT, CDR2 YYREEE (reference sequence). CDR3 DNA: TGTGCCAGCAGCCCAGGACAGCTTGGTCCCTACGAGCAGTACTTC. This codes for CASSPGQLGPYEQYF.

CDR3 sequence: CASSLRDSQAFF. Here the CDR3 DNA reads TGTGCCAGCAGTTTGCGGGACAGTCAAGCTTTCTTT. This rearrangement joins TRBV28 to TRBJ1-1; 7 bases match TRBD1. The V segment lost 3 bases and the J segment 9 bases; nucleotides outside the gene matches: 4. CDR1 and CDR2 from the germline V gene are MDHEN and SYDVKM. This CDR3 contains 12 residues.

The chain is built from TRBV18 and TRBJ1-2; TRBD1 might be the D (6 bases). The CDR3 spans 15 residues. V shed 2 bases and J shed 7 bases, with 17 bases lying between them. Germline V lookup: CDR1 KGHSH, CDR2 LQKENI. This CDR3 reads CASSPKTGSEAGYTF. CDR3 nucleotide sequence: TGTGCCAGCTCACCAAAGACAGGCTCCGAGGCTGGCTACACCTTC.

This clone was detected once. The chain couples TRBV7-2 to TRBJ2-7, with TRBD2 identical over 7 bases. Germline V gene sequence: CDR1 SGHTA, CDR2 FQGNSA. Unmatched junction bases numbered 8, after V lost 5 bases and J lost 4 bases. This CDR3 has 14 residues. The CDR3 sequence: CASSLSGEYYEQYF. In DNA form, the CDR3 reads TGTGCCAGCAGCCTGAGCGGGGAGTATTACGAGCAGTACTTC.

The sample holds a few counts of this clone. The V and J genes are TRBV19 and TRBJ1-4, with no clear D. The CDR3 contains 17 residues. Germline assignment: CDR1 LNHDA and CDR2 SQIVND (reference sequence). The V gene lost 5 bases and the J gene lost 8 bases, with 24 bases spanning the gap. CDR3: CASSPRTPLGFEEKLFF. The CDR3 nucleotides read TGTGCCAGTAGTCCCCGGACTCCCCTGGGGTTTGAAGAAAAACTGTTTTTT.

The V and J genes are TRBV18 and TRBJ2-2; D is undetermined. V was clipped by 5 bases and J by 4 bases, with 8 bases between them. Germline CDR1 reads KGHSH; CDR2 reads LQKENI. The CDR3 covers 13 residues. As DNA, the CDR3 is TGTGCCAGCTCATCCAGAGGCACCGGGGAGCTGTTTTTT. Its translation: CASSSRGTGELFF.

The chain couples TRBV10-3 to TRBJ2-7, with D possibly being TRBD2 (5 bases). Trimming took off 4 bases at V and 6 bases at J, with 10 bases between the two ends. Germline V CDR1 and CDR2: ENHRY, SYGVKD. This CDR3 is built from 12 residues. In DNA form, the CDR3 reads TGTGCCATCAGTGCGTGGGGAGTCGAGCAGTACTTC. Amino acid sequence: CAISAWGVEQYF.

The chain uses TRBV3-1 (or the pseudogene TRBV3-2) and TRBJ2-3; 12 bases are shared with TRBD2. The CDR3 runs to 15 residues. Germline trimming cut 4 bases from V and 8 bases from J; bases unmatched to any gene: 7. From germline, CDR1 is LGHDT and CDR2 YNNKEL (reference sequence). Here the CDR3 DNA reads TGTGCCAGCAGCCCAGGGACTAGCGGGTCGATTACGCAGTATTTT. It is translated as CASSPGTSGSITQYF.

This rearrangement joins TRBV4-2 to TRBJ1-1, with D hard to call. CDR1 LGHNA and CDR2 YNFKEQ come from the germline V gene. This CDR3 comprises 15 residues. Trimming left V 0 bases short and J 4 bases short, with 12 bases between. The CDR3 spells CASSQDPRGSTEAFF. DNA of the CDR3: TGTGCCAGCAGCCAAGATCCCCGCGGTAGCACTGAAGCTTTCTTT.

This clone was counted between two and nine times. The rearrangement links TRBV12-3 or TRBV12-4 to TRBJ1-2, with D possibly TRBD1 on 6 matching bases. This CDR3 spans 13 amino acids. Between the trimmed V and J ends, which lost 3 bases and 3 bases, there was a span of 8 bases. The CDR3 nucleotides are TGTGCCAGCAGTTTCAGGGGTTACTATGGCTACACCTTC. Its translation: CASSFRGYYGYTF.

This clone was seen a few times. This sequence joins TRBV7-8 and TRBJ1-1; 7 bases fit TRBD1. V lost 1 base, J lost 10 bases, and 9 bases stayed unmatched. CDR3 length equals 14 residues. The germline V gene has CDR1 SGHVS and CDR2 FQNEAQ. The CDR3 DNA follows: TGTGCCAGCAGCTTAGTCCGGGACAGTTCGCGAGCTTTCTTT. Amino acid sequence: CASSLVRDSSRAFF.

V usage is TRBV19 and J usage is TRBJ2-2; D uncertain. Trimming removed 0 bases at V and 6 bases at J, with 8 bases between. Germline values: CDR1 LNHDA, CDR2 SQIVND (reference sequence). The CDR3 consists of 14 residues. CDR3 nucleotides: TGTGCCAGTAGTATAGATCTAGGATCCGGGGAGCTGTTTTTT. Translating gives CASSIDLGSGELFF.

This chain uses TRBV28 with TRBJ2-5; 7 positions agree with TRBD1. Germline CDR1 MDHEN, CDR2 SYDVKM. The V and J ends lost 5 bases and 1 base, in that order; junction bases with no gene match: 1. The CDR3 sequence is 13 residues long. The CDR3, as DNA: TGTGCCAGCAGTCCAGGGGGCCAAGAGACCCAGTACTTC. Protein: CASSPGGQETQYF.

The rearrangement uses TRBV5-1 and TRBJ1-1; D unresolved. Germline V gives CDR1 SGHRS, CDR2 YFSETQ. Trimming stripped 2 bases from V and 0 bases from J, with 8 bases between. The CDR3 length is 14 residues. The CDR3 sequence is CASSFSPLNTEAFF. CDR3 nucleotide sequence: TGCGCCAGCAGCTTTAGTCCTCTGAACACTGAAGCTTTCTTT.